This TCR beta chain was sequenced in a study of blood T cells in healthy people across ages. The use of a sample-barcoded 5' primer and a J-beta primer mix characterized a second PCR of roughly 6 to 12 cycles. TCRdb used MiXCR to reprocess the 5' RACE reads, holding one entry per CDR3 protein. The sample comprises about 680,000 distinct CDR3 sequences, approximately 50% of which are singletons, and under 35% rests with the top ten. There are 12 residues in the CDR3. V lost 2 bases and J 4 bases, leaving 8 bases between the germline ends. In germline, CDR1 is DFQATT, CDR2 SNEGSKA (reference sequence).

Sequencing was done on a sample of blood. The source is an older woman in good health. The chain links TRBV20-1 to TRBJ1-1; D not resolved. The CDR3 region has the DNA TGCAGTGCTAGAACTGGAAGCACTGAAGCTTTCTTT. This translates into CSARTGSTEAFF.